This T cell receptor beta chain was sequenced during a study of blood T cell repertoires in COVID-19. In the source study's methods: Cell counts per sample came from amplifying reference gene primers. The assay was immunoSEQ multiplex PCR, and TCRdb's table has in-frame clones only and misses some. That table gives V, J and clone size, and the DNA gave D and trimming. The sample consists of roughly 700,000 clones, 80% to 90% of them appearing once. Trimming pared 0 bases from V and 5 bases from J, leaving 11 bases between. CDR1 is SGHAT, CDR2 FQNNGV, per germline. The length of the CDR3 is 15 residues.

The sample comprised peripheral blood. The source is a woman aged 18-35 years with acute or convalescent COVID-19. This chain joins TRBV11-2 and TRBJ2-1, with D hard to call. As DNA, the CDR3 is TGTGCCAGCAGCTTAGATTACGGTAGTGACAATGAGCAGTTCTTC. Its protein product is CASSLDYGSDNEQFF.